This T cell receptor (beta chain) was sequenced for a study of graft-versus-host responses after intestinal transplantation. TCRdb's copy holds only in-frame clones and misses some; the assay was immunoSEQ multiplex PCR. The sample includes approximately 74,000 clones, approximately 90% of them seen just once. CDR3 size: 15 residues. V lost 3 bases and J 1 base, leaving 11 bases between the germline ends. The germline V gene has CDR1 SNHLY and CDR2 FYNNEI. This material consisted of PBMCs, taken 98 days after intestinal transplantation. This chain uses TRBV2 with TRBJ2-3; D remains unclear. The TCR sequence derives from a human patient who received an intestinal transplant, so some T cells may come from the graft donor. CDR3 sequence reads: CASSDIRRGTDTQYF. The CDR3 region has the DNA TGTGCCAGCAGTGATATCAGACGGGGCACAGATACGCAGTATTTT.